What follows are 17 T cell receptor beta chains derived from one specimen sequenced in a study of CD8 T cells in ankylosing spondylitis. Study-level findings and limits: Characteristic of ankylosing spondylitis blood, it appeared, was a TCR beta motif comprising eight highly homologous variants.

These TCRs' antigens remain unknown. Using its own MiXCR run on the 5' RACE reads, TCRdb lists one record per CDR3 protein. The sample lists 470,000 or so distinct CDR3 sequences; roughly 25% were seen once. Sequenced sample: blood, either unsorted or a sorted T cell fraction (not recorded which). These receptor sequences come from a male donor with ankylosing spondylitis.

The V and J genes are TRBV28 and TRBJ2-5; the match to TRBD2 covers 8 bases. CDR3 length: 17 residues. The germline CDR1 and CDR2 sequences are MDHEN and SYDVKM. V was pared by 4 bases and J by 7 bases, with 17 bases of the junction left unmatched. The CDR3 sequence is CASSYPPYERGRGTQYF. The CDR3 DNA reads as TGTGCCAGCAGTTATCCCCCCTATGAGCGGGGGAGGGGGACCCAGTACTTC.

There are a few counts of this clonotype. This chain links TRBV10-3 with TRBJ2-1; D is uncertain. V dropped 4 bases and J dropped 0 bases, with 10 bases sitting between them. Looked up from germline, CDR1 is ENHRY and CDR2 is SYGVKD. The CDR3 is 15 amino acids. The DNA for the CDR3 is TGTGCCATCAGTGGCCCCACCGGCTCCTACAATGAGCAGTTCTTC. This translates into CAISGPTGSYNEQFF.

The gene calls are TRBV5-1 and TRBJ1-1; D gene ambiguous. Germline-derived CDR1 and CDR2 are SGHRS and YFSETQ. V was cut by 0 bases and J by 4 bases, with 10 bases left in between. The CDR3 has 14 amino acids. In nucleotides, the CDR3 is TGCGCCAGCAGCTTGGATCCGGAGGGCACTGAAGCTTTCTTT. Translation: CASSLDPEGTEAFF.

The V call is TRBV3-1, the J call TRBJ1-5; D is unclear. This CDR3 has 13 amino acids. Per germline, CDR1 LGHDT and CDR2 YNNKEL (reference sequence). V dropped 2 bases and J dropped 2 bases, with 4 bases sitting between them. The CDR3 DNA reads TGTGCCAGCAGCCAATACGGCAATCAGCCCCAGCATTTT. This gives the protein CASSQYGNQPQHF.

This chain connects TRBV20-1 to TRBJ2-7; the match to TRBD2 covers 14 bases. From germline, CDR1 is DFQATT and CDR2 SNEGSKA (reference sequence). This CDR3 has 16 amino acids. Trimming removed 1 base from V and 7 bases from J; junction bases left unmatched: 9. CDR3 in DNA: TGCAGTGCTAGAGTCCCGGGACTAGCGGGAGTAGGGGAGCAGTACTTC. Protein product: CSARVPGLAGVGEQYF.

This clonotype occurred a few times. This chain uses TRBV5-5 with TRBJ2-5; 11 positions agree with TRBD1. Germline V lookup: CDR1 SGHKS, CDR2 YYEKEE (reference sequence). The CDR3 is 14 residues long. The V segment lost 6 bases and the J segment 4 bases; nucleotides outside the gene matches: 5. This CDR3 reads CASIPGQGGETQYF. The CDR3 coding sequence is TGTGCCAGCATCCCGGGACAGGGGGGAGAGACCCAGTACTTC.

This clonotype has only a few counts. The rearrangement joins TRBV5-1 to TRBJ2-7, with D perhaps matching TRBD2 (6 bases). CDR1 is SGHRS, CDR2 YFSETQ, per germline. CDR3 size: 13 residues. Trimming cost V 7 bases and J 6 bases, with 17 bases left between them. The CDR3 DNA sequence: TGCGCCAGCCTGGACTATCCTGAGGGCGAGCAGTACTTC. It specifies CASLDYPEGEQYF.

This clonotype occurred a few times. The genes are TRBV28 and TRBJ2-7; D not certain. CDR1 is MDHEN, CDR2 SYDVKM, per germline. The ends were cut back, 1 base at V and 3 bases at J, with 10 bases in the middle. This CDR3 contains 14 residues. CDR3 DNA: TGTGCCAGCAGTTTATCGGCCAGGAGCTACGAGCAGTACGTC. Translated: CASSLSARSYEQYV.

The genes are TRBV14 and TRBJ2-5, with unresolved D. Germline lookup yields CDR1 SGHDN and CDR2 FVKESK. The length of the CDR3 is 14 residues. Deletions cut 1 base from V and 2 bases from J, with 8 bases between. This CDR3 is CASSQVNLQETQYF. CDR3 coding DNA: TGTGCCAGCAGCCAAGTGAACCTACAAGAGACCCAGTACTTC.

The chain couples TRBV12-3 or TRBV12-4 to TRBJ2-4; 12 bases align to TRBD2. V trimming: 3 bases; J trimming: 1 base; junction bases outside the gene matches: 7. The CDR3 runs to 18 residues. The CDR3 spells CASSFPRTSGTAKNIQYF. CDR3 nucleotide sequence: TGTGCCAGCAGTTTCCCGCGGACTAGCGGGACCGCCAAAAACATTCAGTACTTC.

The chain recombines TRBV5-1 with TRBJ1-2; TRBD1 agrees at 8 bases. The CDR3 totals 15 residues. Trimming cost V 3 bases and J 8 bases; bases outside gene matches: 12. Looked up from germline, CDR1 is SGHRS and CDR2 is YFSETQ. CDR3 DNA sequence: TGCGCCAGCAGCTCAGGGGGCGCAGGGGTTTACGGCTACACCTTC. This gives the protein CASSSGGAGVYGYTF.

This clonotype was counted at least ten times. This chain uses TRBV12-3 or TRBV12-4 with TRBJ2-7, with 7 bases fitting TRBD1. The V segment lost 5 bases and the J segment 2 bases; nucleotides outside the gene matches: 9. CDR3 size: 15 residues. Written as DNA, the CDR3 is TGTGCCAGCAGTACCAGAGGACAGGTAGCCTACGAGCAGTACTTC. Translating gives CASSTRGQVAYEQYF.

In its sample, this clonotype was seen a few times. J is TRBJ1-2 and V is TRBV9; D possibly corresponds to TRBD1 (5 bases). This CDR3 has 15 amino acids. Germline V gene data show CDR1 as SGDLS and CDR2 as YYNGEE. Trimming removed 3 bases at V and 5 bases at J, with 17 bases between. The CDR3: CASSGGTVARYGYTF. DNA of the CDR3: TGTGCCAGCAGCGGGGGGACGGTGGCTAGATATGGCTACACCTTC.

This clonotype was observed a handful of times. V usage is TRBV9 and J usage is TRBJ2-1; perhaps TRBD1 as D (5 bases). The CDR3 totals 16 residues. Germline V lookup: CDR1 SGDLS, CDR2 YYNGEE. Trimming shortened V by 0 bases and J by 0 bases, and 10 bases separated the two germline ends. The CDR3 DNA is TGTGCCAGCAGCGTAGTTGACAGTCCCTCCTACAATGAGCAGTTCTTC. Amino acid sequence: CASSVVDSPSYNEQFF.

The chain joins TRBV27 to TRBJ1-2, with D maybe TRBD1 (5 bases). Germline-derived CDR1 and CDR2 are MNHEY and SMNVEV (reference sequence). V was cut by 3 bases and J by 8 bases, with 13 bases left in between. The CDR3 totals 13 residues. The CDR3 sequence is CASSFRRGEGYTF. The CDR3 DNA follows: TGTGCCAGCAGTTTCCGGAGGGGTGAAGGCTACACCTTC.

The CDR3: CSARDGRGLWNEQYF. In DNA, the CDR3 is TGCAGTGCTAGAGATGGGAGGGGCCTGTGGAACGAGCAGTACTTC. V usage is TRBV20-1 and J usage is TRBJ2-7, with 7 nucleotides matching TRBD2. The germline gives CDR1 DFQATT, CDR2 SNEGSKA (reference sequence). The V segment lost 0 bases and the J segment 5 bases; nucleotides outside the gene matches: 10. CDR3 length equals 15 residues.

The genes are TRBV19 and TRBJ1-5; tentatively, D is TRBD1 (6 bases). The CDR3 runs 13 residues. The ends were cut back, 3 bases at V and 7 bases at J, with 10 bases in the middle. Germline loops: CDR1 LNHDA, CDR2 SQIVND (reference sequence). The CDR3 DNA reads as TGTGCCAGTAGTATCACAGGGAACCAGCCCCAGCATTTT. Amino acids: CASSITGNQPQHF. Filled out from reference TRBV19 and TRBJ1-5, the complete variable domain reads DGGITQSPKYLFRKEGQNVTLSCEQNLNHDAMYWYRQDPGQGLRLIYYSQIVNDFQKGDIAEGYSVSREKKESFPLTVTSAQKNPTAFYLCASSITGNQPQHFGDGTRLSIL.